The T cell receptor beta chain under discussion was sequenced for a study of blood T cell repertoires in COVID-19. At the level of the study: Italy, Spain and the United States were the sources of the convalescent and acute COVID-19 samples. Sources were T cells, B-cell-depleted T cells, or PBMCs; the material itself was cDNA or gDNA.

Original processing methods: Reference gene primer amplification yielded estimated nucleated cell counts. Profiling relied on immunoSEQ multiplex PCR, and the TCRdb table lists in-frame clones only, not all of them. The V and J calls and the clone size are those of that table, but D and trimming were determined from the DNA. The sample consists of 210,000 or so clones, approximately 91% of them appearing once. The source material was peripheral blood. The clonotype comes from an older woman with acute or convalescent COVID-19.

The CDR3 loop is CASSAKGTSGYNEQFF. The CDR3 coding sequence is TGTGCCAGCAGCGCAAAGGGGACTAGCGGCTACAATGAGCAGTTCTTC. This chain links TRBV11-3 with TRBJ2-1; 11 bases line up with TRBD2. Unmatched junction bases numbered 6, after V lost 5 bases and J lost 3 bases. This CDR3 is 16 amino acids long. CDR1 and CDR2 (germline): SGHNT, YENEEA.